This T cell receptor beta chain comes out of a study of blood T cell repertoires in COVID-19. Study in general: Italy, Spain and the United States were the sources of the convalescent and acute COVID-19 samples.

Germline-derived CDR1 and CDR2 are SNHLY and FYNNEI. J was trimmed by 2 bases and V by 7 bases; bases with no gene match: 13. CDR3 length: 17 residues. Method: immunoSEQ multiplex PCR; TCRdb's copy keeps in-frame clones and lacks some. The sample consists of over 200,000 clones, approximately 86% of them appearing once. Exposed study participants had met a COVID-19 case within 2 weeks before entry. Material for sequencing was PBMCs or T cells enriched from blood (not recorded which). The J gene is TRBJ2-3, the V gene TRBV2; 9 positions match TRBD1. This sequence originates from a woman aged 25 to 39 who had been exposed to COVID-19. CDR3 DNA sequence: TGTGCCAGCAAACTACAGGGGGCGGGGGCTTCCACAGATACGCAGTATTTT. Amino acids: CASKLQGAGASTDTQYF.